The rows below give T cell receptor beta chains drawn from one sample of a study of shared clonotypes between healthy human individuals. Some clones are missing from TCRdb's copy, which holds only in-frame ones; the method was immunoSEQ multiplex PCR. The data hold about 180,000 clones, with over 80% observed a single time. The sample comprised naive CD4+ T cells sorted from blood. These receptors originate from a woman in her 30s in good health. CDR3s include the opening cysteine and the closing phenylalanine or tryptophan. A D gene is named only where the DNA matches it firmly. Where a row states a size, it is once, few, many or the class of an expanded clone; other rows omit it.

v_call	d_call	j_call	clone_size	cdr3_aa	cdr3_nt
TRBV19	NA	TRBJ2-7	once	CASSIGQIAGEQYF	TGTGCCAGTAGTATAGGGCAAATCGCCGGCGAGCAGTACTTC
TRBV28	NA	TRBJ1-5	NA	CASAPGFSNQPQHF	TGTGCCAGCGCCCCAGGGTTTAGCAATCAGCCCCAGCATTTT
TRBV29-1	NA	TRBJ2-1	NA	CSARTGIEQFF	TGCAGCGCCAGAACAGGGATTGAGCAGTTCTTC
TRBV15	NA	TRBJ1-2	NA	CATSRDPGNGYTF	TGTGCCACCAGCAGAGATCCGGGGAATGGCTACACCTTC
TRBV18	TRBD2	TRBJ2-7	NA	CASSPGLTSVTYEQYF	TGTGCCAGCTCACCGGGCCTGACTAGCGTAACCTACGAGCAGTACTTC
TRBV10-1	NA	TRBJ1-2	NA	CASSPRRDYGYTF	TGCGCCAGCAGCCCGAGGAGGGACTATGGCTACACCTTC
TRBV5-1	NA	TRBJ2-1	NA	CASSSRNEQFF	TGCGCCAGCAGCTCTAGGAATGAGCAGTTCTTC
TRBV11-2	NA	TRBJ1-1	NA	CASSVIGLWGGPFNTEAFF	TGTGCCAGCAGCGTGATAGGCCTTTGGGGGGGGCCTTTCAACACTGAAGCTTTCTTT
TRBV11-2	NA	TRBJ1-2	NA	CASSLDQSTGANYGYTF	TGTGCCAGCAGCTTAGATCAGTCTACAGGAGCGAACTATGGCTACACCTTC
TRBV28	TRBD1	TRBJ2-5	NA	CASTTAGTGGVRETQYF	TGTGCCAGCACCACCGCCGGGACAGGGGGCGTTCGGGAGACCCAGTACTTC
TRBV18	NA	TRBJ2-7	NA	CASSPGQPSYEQYF	TGTGCCAGCTCACCCGGCCAACCCTCCTACGAGCAGTACTTC
TRBV7-2	TRBD2	TRBJ2-1	NA	CASSLGLAGYNEQFF	TGTGCCAGCAGCTTAGGACTAGCGGGCTACAATGAGCAGTTCTTC
TRBV18	TRBD2	TRBJ2-1	NA	CASSPLQPGLAGGSNYNEQFF	TGTGCCAGCTCACCTCTACAACCGGGACTAGCGGGAGGTTCAAACTACAATGAGCAGTTCTTC
TRBV18	NA	TRBJ2-7	NA	CASSPSDSSYEQYF	TGTGCCAGCTCACCTTCGGACTCCTCCTACGAGCAGTACTTC
TRBV2	NA	TRBJ2-7	once	CASARGTGGREQYF	TGTGCCAGCGCTCGCGGGACCGGCGGTCGGGAGCAGTACTTC
TRBV9	NA	TRBJ1-6	NA	CASGGVDSPLHF	TGTGCCAGCGGAGGGGTCGATTCACCCCTCCACTTT
TRBV5-4	NA	TRBJ2-3	NA	CASSPRGGDTQYF	TGTGCCAGCAGCCCCAGAGGGGGGGATACGCAGTATTTT
TRBV27	NA	TRBJ1-5	NA	CASSSGTGPQHF	TGTGCCAGCAGTTCGGGCACCGGGCCCCAGCATTTT
TRBV6-5	NA	TRBJ1-5	NA	CASSLQQGGGQPQQF	TGTGCCAGCAGCCTTCAGCAGGGAGGCGGACAGCCCCAGCAGTTT
TRBV5-1	NA	TRBJ2-7	NA	CASSPRTDRSYEQYF	TGCGCCAGCAGCCCACGGACAGATCGATCCTACGAGCAGTACTTC
TRBV7-8	NA	TRBJ2-2	NA	CASSTTGNTGELFF	TGTGCCAGCAGCACCACAGGGAACACCGGGGAGCTGTTTTTT
TRBV4-1	TRBD1	TRBJ1-2	few	CASSHWTGEYGYTF	TGCGCCAGCAGCCACTGGACAGGAGAGTATGGCTACACCTTC
TRBV7-2	NA	TRBJ2-1	NA	CASSLGLADHNEQFF	TGTGCCAGCAGCTTAGGGCTAGCAGACCACAATGAGCAGTTCTTC
TRBV27	TRBD1	TRBJ2-7	NA	CASSLLPGQLYEQYF	TGTGCCAGCAGTTTGTTACCGGGACAGCTCTACGAGCAGTACTTC
TRBV19	NA	TRBJ1-2	NA	CASSGGANYGYTF	TGTGCCAGTAGCGGGGGAGCTAACTATGGCTACACCTTC
TRBV10-1	NA	TRBJ2-6	NA	CASSVSGANVLTF	TGCGCCAGCTCCGTCTCTGGGGCCAACGTCCTGACTTTC
TRBV28	NA	TRBJ2-1	NA	CASKTNSYNEQFF	TGTGCCAGCAAAACCAACAGCTACAATGAGCAGTTCTTC
TRBV28	NA	TRBJ1-1	NA	CASSIVDAEAFF	TGTGCCAGCAGTATAGTCGACGCTGAAGCTTTCTTT
TRBV2	TRBD2	TRBJ2-7	NA	CASSEDAGGPNEQYF	TGTGCCAGCAGTGAAGATGCGGGAGGGCCGAACGAGCAGTACTTC
TRBV18	NA	TRBJ2-1	once	CASSRWDGWDSYNEQFF	TGTGCCAGCTCTCGATGGGACGGATGGGACTCCTACAATGAGCAGTTCTTC
TRBV4-1	NA	TRBJ1-2	once	CASSQDGGPYGYTF	TGCGCCAGCAGCCAAGATGGGGGCCCCTATGGCTACACCTTC
TRBV19	NA	TRBJ2-7	NA	CASSMGSGPYEQYF	TGTGCCAGTAGTATGGGAAGCGGTCCCTACGAGCAGTACTTC
TRBV2	NA	TRBJ2-7	NA	CASSLTPLEQYF	TGTGCCAGCAGTCTTACCCCCCTCGAGCAGTACTTC
TRBV19	NA	TRBJ1-1	NA	CASSIGGGDTEAFF	TGTGCCAGTAGTATAGGTGGAGGAGACACTGAAGCTTTCTTT
TRBV6-6	NA	TRBJ2-6	NA	CASSYREAGANVLTF	TGTGCCAGCAGTTACCGGGAAGCTGGGGCCAACGTCCTGACTTTC
TRBV5-6	NA	TRBJ2-3	once	CASSLTRSTDTQYF	TGTGCCAGCAGCTTGACCCGGAGCACAGATACGCAGTATTTT
TRBV27	TRBD1	TRBJ1-2	NA	CASSRGQGSFGGGYTF	TGTGCCAGCAGCCGGGGACAGGGTTCATTTGGAGGTGGCTACACCTTC
TRBV4-1	NA	TRBJ2-6	NA	CASSQGLGSSGANVLTF	TGCGCCAGCAGCCAAGGTCTGGGAAGCTCTGGGGCCAACGTCCTGACTTTC
TRBV19	NA	TRBJ2-7	NA	CASSKLLGTEQYF	TGTGCCAGTAGTAAGCTCCTCGGGACCGAGCAGTACTTC
TRBV5-1	NA	TRBJ2-7	NA	CASSLAPGALREQYF	TGCGCCAGCAGCTTGGCCCCGGGGGCGCTAAGGGAGCAGTACTTC
TRBV6-1	NA	TRBJ2-7	NA	CASCAGPISYEQYF	TGTGCCAGTTGCGCGGGGCCAATCTCCTACGAGCAGTACTTC
TRBV19	TRBD1	TRBJ2-6	NA	CASSIETGIRSGANVLTF	TGTGCCAGTAGTATAGAGACAGGGATCCGGTCTGGGGCCAACGTCCTGACTTTC
TRBV19	NA	TRBJ1-2	NA	CASSIDWGVRSYGYTF	TGTGCCAGTAGTATAGATTGGGGTGTGCGGTCGTATGGCTACACCTTC
TRBV28	TRBD2	TRBJ2-3	NA	CASSLAALAGSEDTQYF	TGTGCCAGCAGTTTAGCGGCCCTAGCGGGTTCTGAAGATACGCAGTATTTT
TRBV6-5	NA	TRBJ2-1	NA	CASSYGTVYNEQFF	TGTGCCAGCAGTTACGGGACGGTCTACAATGAGCAGTTCTTC
TRBV18	NA	TRBJ2-2	NA	CASSPQAELTGELFF	TGTGCCAGCTCACCACAGGCAGAGTTAACCGGGGAGCTGTTTTTT
TRBV7-9	TRBD2	TRBJ2-7	NA	CASSFTGTSGRGGYEQYF	TGTGCCAGCAGCTTTACCGGGACTAGCGGGAGAGGGGGCTACGAGCAGTACTTC
TRBV27	NA	TRBJ2-7	NA	CASSSSQRGGLITRFSYEQYF	NA
TRBV28	NA	TRBJ2-7	NA	CASSLGLPVYYEQYF	TGTGCCAGCAGTCTAGGACTGCCGGTTTACTACGAGCAGTACTTC
TRBV6-6	NA	TRBJ2-3	NA	CASSLTTGRYDTQYF	TGTGCCAGCAGCTTGACGACGGGGAGGTATGATACGCAGTATTTT
TRBV11-2	NA	TRBJ2-1	NA	CASSLPWGYNEQFF	TGTGCCAGCAGCCTACCTTGGGGCTACAATGAGCAGTTCTTC
TRBV6-1	TRBD1	TRBJ2-7	NA	CASSELSRTGVTEQYF	TGTGCCAGCAGTGAATTAAGCCGGACAGGGGTGACCGAGCAGTACTTC
TRBV19	NA	TRBJ1-5	NA	CASNSYSNQPQHF	TGTGCCAGTAACTCGTATAGCAATCAGCCCCAGCATTTT
TRBV4-1	NA	TRBJ2-1	NA	CASSQVLTGNEQFF	TGCGCCAGCAGCCAAGTATTAACGGGAAATGAGCAGTTCTTC